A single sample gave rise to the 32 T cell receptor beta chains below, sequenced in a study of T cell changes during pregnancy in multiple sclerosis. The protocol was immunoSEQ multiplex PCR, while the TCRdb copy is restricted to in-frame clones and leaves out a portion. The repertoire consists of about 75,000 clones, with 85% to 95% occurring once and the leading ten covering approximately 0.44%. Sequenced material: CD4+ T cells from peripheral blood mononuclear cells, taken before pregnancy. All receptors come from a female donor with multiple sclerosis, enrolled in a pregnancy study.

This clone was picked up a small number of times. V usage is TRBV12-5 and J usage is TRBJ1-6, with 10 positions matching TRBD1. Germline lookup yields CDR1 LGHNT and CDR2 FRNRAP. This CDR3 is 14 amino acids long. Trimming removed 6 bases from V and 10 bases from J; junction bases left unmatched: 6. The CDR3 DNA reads TGTGCTAGTGGCAAGGGACAGGGGACGTCACCCCTCCACTTT. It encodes CASGKGQGTSPLHF. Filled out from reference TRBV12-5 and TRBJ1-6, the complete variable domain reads DARVTQTPRHKVTEMGQEVTMRCQPILGHNTVFWYRQTMMQGLELLAYFRNRAPLDDSGMPKDRFSAEMPDATLATLKIQPSEPRDSAVYFCASGKGQGTSPLHFGNGTRLTVT.

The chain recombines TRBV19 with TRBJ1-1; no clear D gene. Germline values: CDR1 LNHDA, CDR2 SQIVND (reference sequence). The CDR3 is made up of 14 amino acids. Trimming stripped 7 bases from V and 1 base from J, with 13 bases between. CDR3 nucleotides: TGTGCCAGTACCGCTAGTTTTAGGAACACTGAAGCTTTCTTT. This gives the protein CASTASFRNTEAFF.

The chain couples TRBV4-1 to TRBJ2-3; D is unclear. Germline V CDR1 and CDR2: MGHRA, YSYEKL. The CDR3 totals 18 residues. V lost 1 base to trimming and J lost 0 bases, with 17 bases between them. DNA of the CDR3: TGCGCCAGCAGCCAAGGAGAACTTCTAAGATCTAGCACAGATACGCAGTATTTT. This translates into CASSQGELLRSSTDTQYF.

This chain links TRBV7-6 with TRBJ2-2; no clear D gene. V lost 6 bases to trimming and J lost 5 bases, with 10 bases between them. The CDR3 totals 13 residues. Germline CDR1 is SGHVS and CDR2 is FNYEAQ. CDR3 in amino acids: CASRRTATGELFF. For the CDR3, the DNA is TGTGCCAGCAGACGTACAGCAACCGGGGAGCTGTTTTTT.

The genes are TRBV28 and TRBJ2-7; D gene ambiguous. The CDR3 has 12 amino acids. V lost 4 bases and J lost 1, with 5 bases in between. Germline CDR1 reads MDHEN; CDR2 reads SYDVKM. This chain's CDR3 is CASSWLSYEQYF. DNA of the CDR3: TGTGCCAGCAGTTGGCTGTCCTACGAGCAGTACTTC.

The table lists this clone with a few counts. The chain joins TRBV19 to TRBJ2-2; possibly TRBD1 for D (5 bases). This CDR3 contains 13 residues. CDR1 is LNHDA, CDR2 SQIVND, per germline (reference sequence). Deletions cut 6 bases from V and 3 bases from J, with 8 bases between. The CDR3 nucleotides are TGTGCCAGTAGACAGGAGTACACCGGGGAGCTGTTTTTT. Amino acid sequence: CASRQEYTGELFF.

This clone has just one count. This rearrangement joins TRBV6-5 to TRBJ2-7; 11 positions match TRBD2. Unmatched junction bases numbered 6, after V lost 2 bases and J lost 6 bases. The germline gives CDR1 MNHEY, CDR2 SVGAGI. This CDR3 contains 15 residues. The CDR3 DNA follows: TGTGCCAGCAGTTACGTAACTAGCGGGAGCGGCGAGCAGTACTTC. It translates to CASSYVTSGSGEQYF.

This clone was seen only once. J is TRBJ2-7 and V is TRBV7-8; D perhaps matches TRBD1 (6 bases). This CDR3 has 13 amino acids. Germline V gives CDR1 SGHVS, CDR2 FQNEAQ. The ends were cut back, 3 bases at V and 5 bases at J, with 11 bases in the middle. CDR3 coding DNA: TGTGCCAGCAGCTTTGGCAGGGGCAACGAGCAGTACTTC. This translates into CASSFGRGNEQYF.

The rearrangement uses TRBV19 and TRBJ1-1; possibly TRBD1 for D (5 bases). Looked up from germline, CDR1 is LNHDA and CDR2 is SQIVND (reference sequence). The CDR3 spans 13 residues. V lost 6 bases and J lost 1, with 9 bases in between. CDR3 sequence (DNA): TGTGCCAGTAGGATGACAGAGAACACTGAAGCTTTCTTT. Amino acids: CASRMTENTEAFF.

The CDR3 DNA reads as TGTGCCAGCAGTTACACACAGGATAGGGTAGCTTTCTTT. This translates into CASSYTQDRVAFF. V gene TRBV6-5 combines with J gene TRBJ1-1; weak D call: TRBD1 (5 bases). V lost 2 bases and J lost 10, with 14 bases in between. Per germline, CDR1 MNHEY and CDR2 SVGAGI. There are 13 residues in the CDR3.

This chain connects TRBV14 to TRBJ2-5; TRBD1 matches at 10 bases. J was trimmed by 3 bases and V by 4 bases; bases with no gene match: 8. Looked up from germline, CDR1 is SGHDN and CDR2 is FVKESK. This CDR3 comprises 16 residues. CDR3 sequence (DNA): TGTGCCAGCAGCCGCCAACCGGGACAGGGGAAAGAGACCCAGTACTTC. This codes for CASSRQPGQGKETQYF.

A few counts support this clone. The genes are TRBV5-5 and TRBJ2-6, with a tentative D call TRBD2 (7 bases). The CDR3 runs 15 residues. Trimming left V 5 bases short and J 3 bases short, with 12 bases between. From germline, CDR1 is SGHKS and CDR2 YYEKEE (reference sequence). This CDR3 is CASSRGGLGANVLTF. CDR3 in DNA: TGTGCCAGCAGTAGGGGGGGGCTTGGGGCCAACGTCCTGACTTTC.

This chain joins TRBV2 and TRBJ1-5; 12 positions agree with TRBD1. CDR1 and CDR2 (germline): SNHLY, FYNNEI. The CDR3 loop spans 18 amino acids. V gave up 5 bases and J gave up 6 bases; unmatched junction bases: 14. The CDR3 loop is CASSYRDRGLRSGQPQHF. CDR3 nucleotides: TGTGCCAGCAGTTACCGGGACAGGGGGCTCCGATCGGGTCAGCCCCAGCATTTT.

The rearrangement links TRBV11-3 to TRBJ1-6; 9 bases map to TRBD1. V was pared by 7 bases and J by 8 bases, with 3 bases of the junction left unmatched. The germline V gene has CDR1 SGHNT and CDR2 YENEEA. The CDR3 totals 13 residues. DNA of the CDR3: TGTGCCAGCAAGACAGGGGGAGATTCACCCCTCCACTTT. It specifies CASKTGGDSPLHF.

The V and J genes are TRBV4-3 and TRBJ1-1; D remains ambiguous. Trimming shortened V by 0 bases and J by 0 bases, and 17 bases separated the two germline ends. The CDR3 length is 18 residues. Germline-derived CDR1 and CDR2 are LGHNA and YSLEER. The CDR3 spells CASSQELPGSVMNTEAFF. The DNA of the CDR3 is TGCGCCAGCAGCCAAGAACTCCCCGGGAGCGTAATGAACACTGAAGCTTTCTTT.

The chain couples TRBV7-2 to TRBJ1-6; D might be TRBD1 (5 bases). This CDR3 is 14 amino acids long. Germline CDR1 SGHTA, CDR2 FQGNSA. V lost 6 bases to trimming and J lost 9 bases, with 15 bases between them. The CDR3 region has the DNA TGTGCCAGCAGTACCGGTGTTAGGGGTTCACCCCTCCACTTT. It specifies CASSTGVRGSPLHF.

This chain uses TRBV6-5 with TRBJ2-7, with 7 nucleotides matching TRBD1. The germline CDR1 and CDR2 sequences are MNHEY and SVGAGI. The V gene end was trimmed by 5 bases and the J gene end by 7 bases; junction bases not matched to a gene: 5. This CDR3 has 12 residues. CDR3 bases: TGTGCCAGCAGTACGACAGGGCGGGAGCAGTACTTC. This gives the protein CASSTTGREQYF.

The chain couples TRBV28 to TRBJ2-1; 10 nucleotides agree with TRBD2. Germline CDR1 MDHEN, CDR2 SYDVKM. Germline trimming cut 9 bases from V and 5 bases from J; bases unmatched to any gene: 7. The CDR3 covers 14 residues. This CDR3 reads CASKAGGYDNEQFF. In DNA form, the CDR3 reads TGTGCCAGTAAAGCGGGAGGGTATGACAATGAGCAGTTCTTC.

The CDR3, as DNA: TGTGCCAGCAGCCCTGGGGGGGGCTCTGGGCAGTTCTTC. Protein: CASSPGGGSGQFF. This sequence joins TRBV7-6 and TRBJ2-1, with D tentatively TRBD2 (7 bases). V was clipped by 5 bases and J by 12 bases, with 17 bases between them. The germline V gene encodes CDR1 SGHVS and CDR2 FNYEAQ. There are 13 residues in the CDR3. Full variable domain (outside the CDR3, taken from reference TRBV7-6 and TRBJ2-1): GAGVSQSPRYKVTKRGQDVALRCDPISGHVSLYWYRQALGQGPEFLTYFNYEAQQDKSGLPNDRFSAERPEGSISTLTIQRTEQRDSAMYRCASSPGGGSGQFFGPGTRLTVL.

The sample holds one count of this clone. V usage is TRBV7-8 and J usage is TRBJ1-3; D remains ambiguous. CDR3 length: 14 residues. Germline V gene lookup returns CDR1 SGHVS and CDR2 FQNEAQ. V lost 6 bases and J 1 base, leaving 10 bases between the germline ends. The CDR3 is CASREPGSGNTIYF. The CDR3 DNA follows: TGTGCCAGCAGGGAACCGGGTTCTGGAAACACCATATATTTT.

The CDR3 DNA sequence: TGTGCCAGCAGCTCGTACAGGACGATCAATTCACCCCTCCACTTT. It codes for CASSSYRTINSPLHF. This chain links TRBV4-2 with TRBJ1-6; perhaps TRBD1 as D (5 bases). Germline V gene data show CDR1 as LGHNA and CDR2 as YNFKEQ. V shed 5 bases and J shed 7 bases, with 15 bases lying between them. This CDR3 is 15 amino acids long.

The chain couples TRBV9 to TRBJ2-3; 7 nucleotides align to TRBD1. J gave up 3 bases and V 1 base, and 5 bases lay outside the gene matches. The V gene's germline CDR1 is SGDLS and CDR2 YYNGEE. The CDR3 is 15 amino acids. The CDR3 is CASSVLQGVTDTQYF. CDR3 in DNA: TGTGCCAGCAGCGTACTCCAGGGGGTGACAGATACGCAGTATTTT.

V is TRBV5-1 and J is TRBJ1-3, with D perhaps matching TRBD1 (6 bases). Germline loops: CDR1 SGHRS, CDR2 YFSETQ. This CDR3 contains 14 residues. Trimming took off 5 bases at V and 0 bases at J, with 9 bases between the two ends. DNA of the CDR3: TGCGCCAGCAGAGAACAGGGCTCTGGAAACACCATATATTTT. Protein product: CASREQGSGNTIYF.

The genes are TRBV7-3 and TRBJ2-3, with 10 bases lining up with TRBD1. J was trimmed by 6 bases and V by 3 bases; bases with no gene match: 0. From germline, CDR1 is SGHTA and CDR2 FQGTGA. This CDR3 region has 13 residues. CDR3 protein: CASSLDRGDTQYF. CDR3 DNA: TGTGCCAGCAGCTTGGACAGGGGGGATACGCAGTATTTT.

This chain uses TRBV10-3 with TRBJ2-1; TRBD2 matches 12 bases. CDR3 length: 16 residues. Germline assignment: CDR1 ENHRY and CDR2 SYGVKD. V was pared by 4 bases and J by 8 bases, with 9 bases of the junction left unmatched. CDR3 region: CAISALLAGGPHEQFF. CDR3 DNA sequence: TGTGCCATCAGTGCCCTCCTAGCGGGAGGGCCCCATGAGCAGTTCTTC.

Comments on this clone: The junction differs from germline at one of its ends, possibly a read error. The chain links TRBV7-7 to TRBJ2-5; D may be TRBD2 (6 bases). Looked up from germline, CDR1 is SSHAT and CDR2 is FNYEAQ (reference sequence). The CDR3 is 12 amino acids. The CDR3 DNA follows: TGTGCTACTGCGGGACTGCAAGGGACCCAGTACTTC. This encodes CATAGLQGTQYF.

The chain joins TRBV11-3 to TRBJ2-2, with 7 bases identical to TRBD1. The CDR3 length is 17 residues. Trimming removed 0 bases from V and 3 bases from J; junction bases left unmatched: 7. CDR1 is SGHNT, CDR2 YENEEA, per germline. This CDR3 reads CASSLDLGGAYTGELFF. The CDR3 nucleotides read TGTGCCAGCAGCTTAGATCTAGGGGGCGCTTACACCGGGGAGCTGTTTTTT. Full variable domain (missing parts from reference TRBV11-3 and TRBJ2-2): EAGVVQSPRYKIIEKKQPVAFWCNPISGHNTLYWYLQNLGQGPELLIRYENEEAVDDSQLPKDRFSAERLKGVDSTLKIQPAELGDSAVYLCASSLDLGGAYTGELFFGEGSRLTVL.

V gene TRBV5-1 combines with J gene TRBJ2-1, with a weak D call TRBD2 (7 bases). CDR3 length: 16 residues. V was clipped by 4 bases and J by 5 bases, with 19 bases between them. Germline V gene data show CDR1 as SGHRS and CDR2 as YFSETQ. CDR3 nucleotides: TGCGCCAGCAGCCGGGGGCTACGGGGGGTTGACAATGAGCAGTTCTTC. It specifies CASSRGLRGVDNEQFF.

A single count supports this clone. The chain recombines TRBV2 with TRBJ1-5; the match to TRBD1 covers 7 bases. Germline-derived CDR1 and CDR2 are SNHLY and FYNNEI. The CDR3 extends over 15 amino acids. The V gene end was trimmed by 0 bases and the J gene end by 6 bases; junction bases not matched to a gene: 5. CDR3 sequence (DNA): TGTGCCAGCAGTGAAGCGCTTGCAGGGGGTCAGCCCCAGCATTTT. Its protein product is CASSEALAGGQPQHF.

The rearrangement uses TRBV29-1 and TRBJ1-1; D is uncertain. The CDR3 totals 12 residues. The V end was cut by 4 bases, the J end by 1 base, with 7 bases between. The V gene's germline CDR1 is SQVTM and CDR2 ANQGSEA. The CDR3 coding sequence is TGCAGCGTTGTCCCCAGGAACACTGAAGCTTTCTTT. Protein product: CSVVPRNTEAFF.

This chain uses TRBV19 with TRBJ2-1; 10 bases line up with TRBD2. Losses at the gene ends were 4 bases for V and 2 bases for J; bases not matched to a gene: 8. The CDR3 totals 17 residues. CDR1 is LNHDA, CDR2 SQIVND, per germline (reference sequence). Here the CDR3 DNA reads TGTGCCAGTAGTAGTCTTCCCGGGACTAGCGCCTACAATGAGCAGTTCTTC. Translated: CASSSLPGTSAYNEQFF. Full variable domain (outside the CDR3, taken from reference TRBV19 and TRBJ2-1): DGGITQSPKYLFRKEGQNVTLSCEQNLNHDAMYWYRQDPGQGLRLIYYSQIVNDFQKGDIAEGYSVSREKKESFPLTVTSAQKNPTAFYLCASSSLPGTSAYNEQFFGPGTRLTVL.

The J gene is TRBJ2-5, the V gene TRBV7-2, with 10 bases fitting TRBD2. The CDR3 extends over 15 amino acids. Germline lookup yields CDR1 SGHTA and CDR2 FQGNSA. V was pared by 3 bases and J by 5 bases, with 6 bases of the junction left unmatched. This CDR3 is CASSFYTSGEETQYF. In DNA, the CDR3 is TGTGCCAGCAGCTTTTACACTAGCGGGGAGGAGACCCAGTACTTC.